The text below deals with one T cell receptor (beta chain). Germline values: CDR1 MNHEY, CDR2 SMNVEV (reference sequence). V gave up 5 bases and J gave up 5 bases; unmatched junction bases: 6. The CDR3 has 15 amino acids. TCRdb reprocessed the RT-PCR reads with MiXCR, giving one entry per CDR3 protein. Altogether some 200,000 distinct CDR3 sequences are present, about 12% being singletons, with the ten largest covering about 29%. The record originates from a study of response to subunit inactivated influenza vaccine. This same sample was also taken into another study, of T cells expressing NK-cell markers. That investigation notes: Libraries used 5'RACE template switching adding universal primer site and UMIs. Obtained from sorted CD3+CD56+NKG2C+, CD3+CD56+NKG2C- and CD3+CD56-NKG2C+ T cells were the TCR beta repertoires. Dominant NKG2C+ clonotypes in five to seven donors made up 1.0-7.0% of CD8+ T cells. Researchers report these clonotypes also headed the CD3+CD56-NKG2C+ fraction in several donors. It is unclear if expanded NKG2C-expressing clones target HCMV antigens.

The genes are TRBV27 and TRBJ2-1, with 10 bases matching TRBD2. Source: CD8+ T cells sorted from PBMCs, taken roughly 13 days after vaccination. This TCR was sampled from a man aged 50-60 years who received an inactivated influenza vaccine. In nucleotides, the CDR3 is TGTGCCAGCAGTCCCGGACTAGCGGTTAACAATGAGCAGTTCTTC. This gives the protein CASSPGLAVNNEQFF.